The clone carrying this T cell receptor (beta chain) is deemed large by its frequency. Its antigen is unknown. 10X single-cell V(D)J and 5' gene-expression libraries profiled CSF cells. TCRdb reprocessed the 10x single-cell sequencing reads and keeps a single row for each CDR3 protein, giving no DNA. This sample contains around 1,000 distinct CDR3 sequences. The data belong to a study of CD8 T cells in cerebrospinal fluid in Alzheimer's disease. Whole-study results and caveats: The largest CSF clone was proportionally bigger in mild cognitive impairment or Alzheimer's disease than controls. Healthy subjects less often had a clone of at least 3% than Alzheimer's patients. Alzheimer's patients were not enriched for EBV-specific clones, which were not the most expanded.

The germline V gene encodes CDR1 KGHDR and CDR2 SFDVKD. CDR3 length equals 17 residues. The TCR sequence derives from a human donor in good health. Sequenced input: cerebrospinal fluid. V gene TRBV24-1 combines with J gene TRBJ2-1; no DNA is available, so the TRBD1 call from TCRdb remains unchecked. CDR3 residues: CATSDQGRTSSYNEQFF.